Each of the 30 T cell receptor beta chains below was sequenced from the same sample in a study of T cell responses to AZD1222 COVID-19 vaccine. The protocol was immunoSEQ multiplex PCR, while the TCRdb copy is restricted to in-frame clones and leaves out a portion. The sample lists more than 100,000 clones, approximately 90% occurring once. This sample comprised peripheral blood, obtained on day 0 of AZD1222 vaccination. Receptors originate from an adult in good health.

This clone occurred a few times. The chain employs TRBV6-5 and TRBJ2-1, with TRBD2 matching 8 bases. The germline V gene has CDR1 MNHEY and CDR2 SVGAGI. V lost 7 bases, J lost 0 bases, and 2 bases stayed unmatched. CDR3 length equals 14 residues. Written as DNA, the CDR3 is TGTGCCAGCACAACTAGCGGCTCCTACAATGAGCAGTTCTTC. Translated, it gives CASTTSGSYNEQFF.

The chain recombines TRBV7-2 with TRBJ1-6, with a tentative D call TRBD1 (5 bases). Per germline, CDR1 SGHTA and CDR2 FQGNSA. V lost 6 bases, J lost 14 bases, and 17 bases lay in between. The CDR3 is 13 amino acids. The CDR3 reads CASRGGTQGTLHF. CDR3 sequence (DNA): TGTGCCAGCAGAGGAGGGACCCAAGGGACCCTCCACTTT.

This chain uses TRBV5-5 with TRBJ1-1, with D possibly TRBD1 on 5 matching bases. CDR1 is SGHKS, CDR2 YYEKEE, per germline (reference sequence). Trimming pared 5 bases from V and 4 bases from J, leaving 21 bases between. CDR3 length: 16 amino acids. The CDR3 nucleotides read TGTGCCAGCAGAAGGGATCCGGGGCAGGAGGTCACTGAAGCTTTCTTT. Protein sequence: CASRRDPGQEVTEAFF.

V gene TRBV4-1 combines with J gene TRBJ2-1; a weak D match, TRBD2 (7 bases). The V end was cut by 1 base, the J end by 8 bases, with 9 bases between. Germline V lookup: CDR1 MGHRA, CDR2 YSYEKL. CDR3 length: 13 residues. CDR3 in DNA: TGCGCCAGCAGCCAAGCGGGGGGCGATGAGCAGTTCTTC. Translating it yields CASSQAGGDEQFF.

As to this clone: The identical CDR3 is also encoded by other nucleotide sequences in the sample. The chain is built from TRBV7-8 and TRBJ1-2; D possibly corresponds to TRBD1 (6 bases). The CDR3 is 13 residues long. The germline CDR1 and CDR2 sequences are SGHVS and FQNEAQ. Trimming left V 5 bases short and J 4 bases short, with 11 bases between. The CDR3 nucleotides are TGTGCCAGCAGCCCTACAGGGACCTATGGCTACACCTTC. Protein: CASSPTGTYGYTF.

CDR3 bases: TGTGCCAGCATGGGGGGGGACACTGAAGCTTTCTTT. It is translated as CASMGGDTEAFF. The chain combines TRBV7-2 with TRBJ1-1; D possibly corresponds to TRBD1 (5 bases). The germline CDR1 and CDR2 sequences are SGHTA and FQGNSA. The CDR3 runs 12 residues. Trimming removed 7 bases from V and 3 bases from J, with 9 bases in between.

The rearrangement links TRBV9 to TRBJ2-3; D unresolved. The V gene lost 3 bases and the J gene lost 3 bases, with 5 bases spanning the gap. The V gene's germline CDR1 is SGDLS and CDR2 YYNGEE. CDR3 length: 12 residues. The CDR3 region is CASSAGTDTQYF. The CDR3 nucleotides are TGTGCCAGCAGCGCTGGGACAGATACGCAGTATTTT. Full variable domain (missing parts from reference TRBV9 and TRBJ2-3): DSGVTQTPKHLITATGQRVTLRCSPRSGDLSVYWYQQSLDQGLQFLIQYYNGEERAKGNILERFSAQQFPDLHSELNLSSLELGDSALYFCASSAGTDTQYFGPGTRLTVL.

The chain is built from TRBV18 and TRBJ1-1; no clear D gene. Germline values: CDR1 KGHSH, CDR2 LQKENI. Trimming cost V 3 bases and J 3 bases, with 2 bases left between them. This CDR3 spans 11 amino acids. In DNA form, the CDR3 reads TGTGCCAGCTCACCTCACACTGAAGCTTTCTTT. Residues: CASSPHTEAFF.

The rearrangement links TRBV6-4 to TRBJ1-2; D may be TRBD1 (5 bases). Trimming shortened V by 0 bases and J by 8 bases, and 10 bases separated the two germline ends. The CDR3 has 13 amino acids. CDR1 and CDR2 (germline): MRHNA, SNTAGT. CDR3 nucleotides: TGTGCCAGCAGTGACTCAGAGGGGACCGGCTACACCTTC. Translated, it gives CASSDSEGTGYTF.

This clone turned up a few times. This chain joins TRBV4-2 and TRBJ2-3; 9 bases map to TRBD2. This CDR3 has 15 residues. Unmatched junction bases numbered 4, after V lost 4 bases and J lost 2 bases. CDR1 and CDR2 (germline): LGHNA, YNFKEQ. CDR3 in amino acids: CASSPGLADTDTQYF. CDR3 DNA: TGTGCCAGCAGCCCGGGACTAGCAGACACAGATACGCAGTATTTT.

V usage is TRBV28 and J usage is TRBJ1-1, with a weak D call TRBD1 (6 bases). CDR3 length: 13 amino acids. Per the germline V gene, CDR1 is MDHEN and CDR2 is SYDVKM. V lost 7 bases, J lost 9 bases, and 18 bases lay in between. The CDR3, as DNA: TGTGCCAGCACCCGGGGGCGCCCCCTGAAAGCTTTCTTT. Its protein is CASTRGRPLKAFF.

CDR3 DNA sequence: TGTGCCAGCAGTAGGCGGGGGGGCTTCGGAGATACGCAGTATTTT. This encodes CASSRRGGFGDTQYF. The V gene is TRBV9, the J gene TRBJ2-3, with TRBD2 matching over 9 bases. The CDR3 contains 15 residues. Germline CDR1 SGDLS, CDR2 YYNGEE. V dropped 5 bases and J dropped 5; count of bases not matched to a gene: 9. Supplemented by reference TRBV9 and TRBJ2-3, the full variable domain reads DSGVTQTPKHLITATGQRVTLRCSPRSGDLSVYWYQQSLDQGLQFLIQYYNGEERAKGNILERFSAQQFPDLHSELNLSSLELGDSALYFCASSRRGGFGDTQYFGPGTRLTVL.

The rearrangement uses TRBV18 and TRBJ1-2, with D maybe TRBD1 (6 bases). V was clipped by 0 bases and J by 0 bases, with 14 bases between them. The CDR3 length is 17 residues. Germline CDR1 reads KGHSH; CDR2 reads LQKENI. This CDR3 reads CASSPPAGRTANYGYTF. The CDR3, as DNA: TGTGCCAGCTCACCACCTGCGGGCCGGACAGCTAACTATGGCTACACCTTC.

Comment on this clone: At one end the junction does not follow the germline gene, possibly because of a read error. The CDR3 region has the DNA TGTGCCAGCAGCCGAGTGGTGGCCGGGTTC. It encodes CASSRVVAGF. The chain is built from TRBV11-2 and TRBJ1-2; no clear D gene. This CDR3 has 10 amino acids. Germline values: CDR1 SGHAT, CDR2 FQNNGV.

J is TRBJ2-7 and V is TRBV27; tentatively, D is TRBD1 or TRBD2 (5 bases each). The CDR3 is made up of 14 amino acids. CDR1 and CDR2 (germline): MNHEY, SMNVEV (reference sequence). The V end was cut by 2 bases, the J end by 3 bases, with 11 bases between. In nucleotides, the CDR3 is TGTGCCAGCAGTTTAACCGGGACCATCTACGAGCAGTACTTC. Translated: CASSLTGTIYEQYF.

This chain uses TRBV19 with TRBJ2-6; 7 bases match TRBD1. Germline-derived CDR1 and CDR2 are LNHDA and SQIVND (reference sequence). The CDR3 is made up of 18 amino acids. Unmatched junction bases numbered 6, after V lost 0 bases and J lost 1 base. The CDR3 DNA follows: TGTGCCAGTAGTATAGAGGGACAGTCGTTTTCTGGGGCCAACGTCCTGACTTTC. Translation gives CASSIEGQSFSGANVLTF.

This chain connects TRBV11-3 to TRBJ2-2; 9 nucleotides agree with TRBD2. CDR1 SGHNT and CDR2 YENEEA come from the germline V gene. J lost 6 bases, V lost 0 bases, and 14 bases had no gene match. The CDR3 runs 19 residues. CDR3 coding DNA: TGTGCCAGCAGCTTAGATAAAGGGCTTAGCGGGAGTTTCGCCGGGGAGCTGTTTTTT. It yields the protein CASSLDKGLSGSFAGELFF.

On this clone: An end of the junction does not agree with germline; a read error may underlie this. V and J are TRBV5-1 and TRBJ2-1, with 7 positions matching TRBD1. The germline gives CDR1 SGHRS, CDR2 YFSETQ. The CDR3 spans 16 residues. The CDR3 sequence is CASSLDGQVAYSEQFF. In nucleotides, the CDR3 is TGCGCCAGCAGCTTGGATGGACAGGTTGCGTACAGTGAGCAGTTCTTC.

The rearrangement joins TRBV4-1 to TRBJ2-2; 12 bases are a match to TRBD2. The CDR3 has 16 residues. Trimming cost V 6 bases and J 5 bases; bases outside gene matches: 7. Looked up from germline, CDR1 is MGHRA and CDR2 is YSYEKL. The CDR3, as DNA: TGCGCCAGCAGGAGCCCCGGGACTAGCGGGACCGGGGAGCTGTTTTTT. Its protein product is CASRSPGTSGTGELFF.

The chain recombines TRBV4-2 with TRBJ2-7; TRBD2 agrees at 9 bases. V was pared by 8 bases and J by 3 bases, with 8 bases of the junction left unmatched. The CDR3 consists of 14 residues. The germline CDR1 and CDR2 sequences are LGHNA and YNFKEQ. In DNA form, the CDR3 reads TGTGCCAGCCGCGACCATAGCGGGAGCTACGAGCAGTACTTC. Translating it yields CASRDHSGSYEQYF.

The gene calls are TRBV2 and TRBJ2-2, with D perhaps matching TRBD2 (5 bases). V was cut by 7 bases and J by 0 bases, with 12 bases left in between. The CDR3 consists of 15 residues. Looked up from germline, CDR1 is SNHLY and CDR2 is FYNNEI. CDR3 region: CASTREGANTGELFF. CDR3 bases: TGTGCCAGCACCCGGGAAGGCGCGAACACCGGGGAGCTGTTTTTT.

The V gene is TRBV30, the J gene TRBJ2-1, with D possibly being TRBD1 or TRBD2 (6 bases each). Per germline, CDR1 GTSNPN and CDR2 SVGIG (reference sequence). Trimming pared 5 bases from V and 9 bases from J, leaving 20 bases between. The CDR3 runs to 14 residues. CDR3: CAWSLGGLGVEQFF. The DNA for the CDR3 is TGTGCCTGGTCGTTGGGGGGCCTTGGGGTTGAGCAGTTCTTC.

This chain uses TRBV28 with TRBJ2-1; 10 bases align to TRBD2. Trimming removed 4 bases from V and 8 bases from J; junction bases left unmatched: 11. The germline V gene has CDR1 MDHEN and CDR2 SYDVKM. CDR3 length equals 16 residues. CDR3 sequence reads: CASSWASGSKSDEQFF. The CDR3 coding sequence is TGTGCCAGCAGTTGGGCTAGCGGGAGTAAGAGCGATGAGCAGTTCTTC. Variable domain in full (rest from reference TRBV28 and TRBJ2-1): DVKVTQSSRYLVKRTGEKVFLECVQDMDHENMFWYRQDPGLGLRLIYFSYDVKMKEKGDIPEGYSVSREKKERFSLILESASTNQTSMYLCASSWASGSKSDEQFFGPGTRLTVL.

This chain links TRBV24-1 with TRBJ2-1; 10 bases align to TRBD1. V was clipped by 2 bases and J by 2 bases; unmatched bases: 2. CDR3 length: 16 residues. Per germline, CDR1 KGHDR and CDR2 SFDVKD. The CDR3, as DNA: TGTGCCACCAGTGATTCCGGGACAGGGGCCTACAATGAGCAGTTCTTC. Residues: CATSDSGTGAYNEQFF.

V is TRBV9 and J is TRBJ1-3; no reliable D call. Germline lookup yields CDR1 SGDLS and CDR2 YYNGEE. V was clipped by 0 bases and J by 4 bases, with 8 bases between them. The CDR3 length is 14 residues. The CDR3 protein is CASSVDTRGNTIYF. The CDR3 DNA reads TGTGCCAGCAGCGTAGATACCCGGGGAAACACCATATATTTT.

This chain connects TRBV19 to TRBJ1-6; no reliable D call. Germline V lookup: CDR1 LNHDA, CDR2 SQIVND (reference sequence). The CDR3 totals 15 residues. Trimming stripped 6 bases from V and 0 bases from J, with 9 bases between. The CDR3 nucleotides read TGTGCCAGTAGGTTCCGAGACTCCTATAATTCACCCCTCCACTTT. Protein product: CASRFRDSYNSPLHF.

J is TRBJ1-1 and V is TRBV9; TRBD1 is a possible D gene (6 bases). Looked up from germline, CDR1 is SGDLS and CDR2 is YYNGEE. V was trimmed by 4 bases and J by 2 bases, leaving 15 bases between them. CDR3 length: 15 residues. In DNA, the CDR3 is TGTGCCAGCAGCCGACGGACAGCTGCAAACACTGAAGCTTTCTTT. Amino acid sequence: CASSRRTAANTEAFF.

V and J are TRBV7-8 and TRBJ1-6; 8 nucleotides match TRBD1. The ends lost 2 bases at V and 7 bases at J; junction bases unmatched: 7. This CDR3 comprises 16 residues. Germline V lookup: CDR1 SGHVS, CDR2 FQNEAQ. This CDR3 is CASSLPDRGWNSPLHF. The CDR3 bases are TGTGCCAGCAGCTTACCAGACAGGGGATGGAATTCACCCCTCCACTTT.

The V call is TRBV7-2, the J call TRBJ1-4, with no clear D. This CDR3 region has 12 residues. Between the trimmed V and J ends, which lost 0 bases and 8 bases, there was a span of 4 bases. The V gene's germline CDR1 is SGHTA and CDR2 FQGNSA. Here the CDR3 reads CASSLAKEKLFF. As DNA, the CDR3 is TGTGCCAGCAGCTTAGCGAAGGAAAAACTGTTTTTT. Together with reference TRBV7-2 and TRBJ1-4, the CDR3 gives the full variable domain: GAGVSQSPSNKVTEKGKDVELRCDPISGHTALYWYRQSLGQGLEFLIYFQGNSAPDKSGLPSDRFSAERTGGSVSTLTIQRTQQEDSAVYLCASSLAKEKLFFGSGTQLSVL.

The chain combines TRBV4-2 with TRBJ1-5, with D maybe TRBD1 (5 bases). Germline-derived CDR1 and CDR2 are LGHNA and YNFKEQ. V was shortened by 0 bases and J by 7 bases, with 19 bases between the two germline ends. CDR3 length: 17 residues. The CDR3 coding sequence is TGTGCCAGCAGCCAAGAGTGGGAGACAGTGGGAGGCCAGCCCCAGCATTTT. Translation: CASSQEWETVGGQPQHF.